This T cell receptor (beta chain) appears in the sequencing data of a study of cytomegalovirus exposure and HLA in healthy donors. The assay was immunoSEQ multiplex PCR, and TCRdb's table has in-frame clones only and misses some. The sample holds some 98,000 clones, roughly 87% seen once. J was trimmed by 1 base and V by 7 bases; bases with no gene match: 9. Germline V gene lookup returns CDR1 MDHEN and CDR2 SYDVKM. The CDR3 spans 17 residues. This chain uses TRBV28 with TRBJ2-2, with TRBD2 identical over 10 bases. The material sequenced was PBMCs. The receptor comes from a man aged 18-30 years in good health and CMV-seropositive. The CDR3 spells CASTPGPSGGNTGELFF. The CDR3 bases are TGTGCCAGCACCCCCGGCCCTAGCGGGGGGAACACCGGGGAGCTGTTTTTT.